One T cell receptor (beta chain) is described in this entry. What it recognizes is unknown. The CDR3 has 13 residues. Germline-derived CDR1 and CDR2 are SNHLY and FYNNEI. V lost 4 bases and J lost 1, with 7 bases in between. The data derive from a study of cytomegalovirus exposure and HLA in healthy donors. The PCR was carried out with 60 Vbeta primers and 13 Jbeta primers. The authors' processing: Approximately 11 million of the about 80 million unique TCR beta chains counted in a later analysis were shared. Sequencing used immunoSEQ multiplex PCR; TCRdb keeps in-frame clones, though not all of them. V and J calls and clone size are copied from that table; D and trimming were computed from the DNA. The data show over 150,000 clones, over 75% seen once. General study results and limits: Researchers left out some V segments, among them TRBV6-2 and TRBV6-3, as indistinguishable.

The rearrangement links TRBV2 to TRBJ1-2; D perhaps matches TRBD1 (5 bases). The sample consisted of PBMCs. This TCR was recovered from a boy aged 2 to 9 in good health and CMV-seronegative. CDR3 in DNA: TGTGCCAGCAGTGCCGACAGTAACTATGGCTACACCTTC. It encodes CASSADSNYGYTF.